This entry concerns a single TCR beta chain. Its antigen is undetermined. This specimen belongs to a study of vaccination and CD4 T cells after COVID-19. Study information: Drawing of post-COVID samples took place a median about 94 days after diagnosis (range 35 to 161). The stimulus for the cells was overlapping spike peptides derived from SARS-CoV-2, HCoV-NL63, HCoV-OC43 and HCoV-229E.

The Oncomine TCR Beta short-read assay generated sequence data from the DNA of cultured CD4+ T cells. From the PCR reads, TCRdb called clonotypes with MiXCR, one entry per CDR3 protein. The sample has 5,500 to 7,500 distinct CDR3 sequences, approximately 20% seen once; the top ten hold 27%. After removal of 3 bases from V and 2 bases from J, the junction contained 5 bases not matched to a gene. Germline lookup yields CDR1 SGHNT and CDR2 YENEEA. This CDR3 has 16 residues. The treatment is: roughly 10-day PBMC culture with coronavirus spike peptide pools or control peptides (ViraFEST assay). Wells that each held 1.8 million or so PBMCs were cultured with 8.5 to 10 IU/ml IL-2 and about 10 ug/ml peptide pools.

The sample consisted of CD4+ T cells from blood, cultured in vitro, taken after SARS-CoV-2 vaccination. The rearrangement uses TRBV11-3 and TRBJ2-3, with 10 positions matching TRBD1. The clonotype was recovered from a human donor who had recovered from COVID-19. For the CDR3, the DNA is TGTGCCAGCAGCTTTGGGACAGGGGTGTTCACAGATACGCAGTATTTT. Protein product: CASSFGTGVFTDTQYF.